A selection of T cell receptor beta chains follows, all from one sample in a study of T cells in Graves' hyperthyroidism and ophthalmopathy. TCRdb ran MiXCR on the multiplex PCR reads and lists one entry per CDR3 protein. This table has a few hundred thousand distinct CDR3 sequences, approximately 18% appearing once. The sample taken for sequencing was blood. Source of these receptors: a man between 50 and 59 years old with Graves' ophthalmopathy. CDR3s include the opening cysteine and the closing phenylalanine or tryptophan. The D gene is left open where the match is weak. Some rows mark clone size as missing; the rest say once, few, many or name a class of expanded clone.

>few|TRBV6-2/TRBV6-3|TRBD1|TRBJ2-1
CASSYRSRQGWRGNEQFF
TGTGCCAGCAGTTACCGCTCGCGACAGGGATGGAGAGGCAATGAGCAGTTCTTC
>many|TRBV10-3|TRBD2|TRBJ2-1
CAIGSSGRGNEQFF
TGTGCCATCGGATCTAGCGGGAGGGGCAATGAGCAGTTCTTC
>NA|TRBV28|TRBD2|TRBJ2-7
CASRPGGGDYEQYF
TGTGCCAGCCGACCCGGGGGGGGTGACTACGAGCAGTACTTC
>NA|TRBV3-1|NA|TRBJ2-2
CASSQVSRELFF
TGTGCCAGCAGCCAAGTGTCCCGGGAGCTGTTTTTT
>few|TRBV6-5|NA|TRBJ1-5
CASSYSPDERVHF
TGTGCCAGCAGTTACTCCCCTGATGAGAGGGTCCATTTT
>many|TRBV7-9|NA|TRBJ2-3
CASSKDKTDTQYF
TGTGCCAGCAGCAAGGACAAGACAGATACGCAGTATTTT
>NA|TRBV5-6|NA|TRBJ2-2
CASSRMWLSTGELFF
TGTGCCAGCAGCCGTATGTGGCTCTCTACCGGGGAGCTGTTTTTT
>NA|TRBV28|NA|TRBJ1-3
CASSPDTNLPPSGNTIYF
TGTGCCAGCAGTCCCGACACGAACCTGCCTCCCTCTGGAAACACCATATATTTT
>NA|TRBV10-3|TRBD2|TRBJ2-1
CAIRGSGGTYNEQFF
TGTGCCATCAGGGGAAGCGGGGGGACCTACAATGAGCAGTTCTTC
>NA|TRBV7-9|NA|TRBJ1-1
CASSRPGGWENTEAFF
TGTGCCAGCAGCCGACCTGGGGGGTGGGAGAACACTGAAGCTTTCTTT
>many|TRBV6-1|NA|TRBJ2-3
CASSTGQSTDTQYF
TGTGCCAGCAGTACAGGGCAGAGCACAGATACGCAGTATTTT
>many|TRBV3-1|NA|TRBJ2-1
CASSRVLGEQFF
TGTGCCAGCAGCCGGGTTTTGGGGGAGCAGTTCTTC
>many|TRBV20-1|NA|TRBJ1-2
CSANPGQGLGNYGYTF
TGCAGTGCTAACCCGGGGCAGGGGTTAGGGAACTATGGCTACACCTTC
>many|TRBV28|NA|TRBJ2-6
CASSLSDSGANVLTF
TGTGCCAGCAGTTTATCGGACTCTGGGGCCAACGTCCTGACTTTC
>few|TRBV6-5|NA|TRBJ1-4
CASSYLSKTANEKLFF
TGTGCCAGCAGTTATCTCAGTAAGACGGCTAATGAAAAACTGTTTTTT
>NA|TRBV7-9|TRBD1|TRBJ2-3
CACGQGASDTQYF
TGTGCCTGCGGACAGGGGGCTTCAGATACGCAGTATTTT
>NA|TRBV5-1|NA|TRBJ2-3
CASSLRGEGTADTQYF
TGCGCCAGCAGCCTGAGGGGGGAGGGCACCGCAGATACGCAGTATTTT
>few|TRBV15|NA|TRBJ2-1
CATSRDLSGTYNEQFF
TGTGCCACCAGCAGAGATCTTAGCGGAACCTACAATGAGCAGTTCTTC
>NA|TRBV19|NA|TRBJ2-5
CASSITGKETQYF
TGTGCCAGTAGTATTACGGGGAAAGAGACCCAGTACTTC
>many|TRBV2|NA|TRBJ1-6
CASGAGRNSPLHF
TGTGCCAGCGGAGCAGGGAGGAATTCACCCCTCCACTTT
>many|TRBV5-1|TRBD2|TRBJ2-3
CASSPGLAGGPSDTQYF
TGCGCCAGCAGCCCGGGACTAGCGGGAGGGCCATCAGATACGCAGTATTTT
>many|TRBV7-9|NA|TRBJ2-1
CASSLWGEQQFF
TGTGCCAGCAGCTTATGGGGCGAGCAGCAGTTCTTC
>many|TRBV4-1|NA|TRBJ1-1
CASSQEVRGTEAFF
TGCGCCAGCAGCCAAGAGGTACGGGGCACTGAAGCTTTCTTT
>few|TRBV30|NA|TRBJ1-2
CARTAGSNYGYTF
TGTGCCCGTACGGCAGGGAGCAACTATGGCTACACCTTC
>many|TRBV2|NA|TRBJ1-2
CASSSQGSNYGYTF
TGTGCCAGCAGTTCACAGGGTTCTAACTATGGCTACACCTTC
>few|TRBV5-1|TRBD2|TRBJ2-1
CASSSGSGRRGNEQFF
TGCGCCAGCAGCTCAGGGAGCGGGAGAAGAGGGAATGAGCAGTTCTTC
>NA|TRBV6-6|NA|TRBJ1-2
CASSYSGKGTYGYTF
TGTGCCAGCAGTTACTCGGGAAAGGGGACCTATGGCTACACCTTC
>NA|TRBV12-3/TRBV12-4|NA|TRBJ2-3
CASSLGGSVYTDTQYF
TGTGCCAGCAGTTTAGGGGGTAGCGTGTACACAGATACGCAGTATTTT
>NA|TRBV6-5|NA|TRBJ1-4
CASSYEMILRKLFF
TGTGCCAGCAGTTATGAAATGATCCTTCGAAAACTGTTTTTT
>NA|TRBV7-9|NA|TRBJ2-1
CASSTNIRFGNEQFF
TGTGCCAGCAGCACAAATATCAGGTTTGGCAATGAGCAGTTCTTC
>NA|TRBV19|NA|TRBJ2-5
CASSMSREETQYF
TGTGCCAGTAGTATGTCCCGGGAAGAGACCCAGTACTTC
>NA|TRBV6-2/TRBV6-3|TRBD1|TRBJ2-5
CASSSYYRGQETQYF
TGTGCCAGCAGTTCGTACTACAGGGGGCAAGAGACCCAGTACTTC
>many|TRBV3-1|NA|TRBJ2-1
CASSLQGGNEQFF
TGTGCCAGCAGCCTGCAGGGGGGTAATGAGCAGTTCTTC